This T cell receptor beta chain was obtained from a study of cytomegalovirus exposure and HLA in healthy donors. Primers for the PCR totalled 60 Vbeta and 13 Jbeta. Method: immunoSEQ multiplex PCR; TCRdb's copy keeps in-frame clones and lacks some. The repertoire has about 110,000 clones, 82% of them found once; the top ten carry just under 2.5%. This CDR3 spans 13 amino acids. V was cut by 1 base and J by 5 bases, with 6 bases left in between. Germline loops: CDR1 LGHNT, CDR2 FRNRAP. The material sequenced was PBMCs. This TCR derives from a young woman in good health and CMV-seronegative. This sequence joins TRBV12-5 and TRBJ1-5; a weak D match, TRBD1 (5 bases). The CDR3 region is CASGLEGYQPQHF. The CDR3 region has the DNA TGTGCTAGTGGTTTGGAGGGGTATCAGCCCCAGCATTTT.